Listed below are T cell receptor beta chains from one sample, sequenced in a study of T cells in Graves' hyperthyroidism and ophthalmopathy. TCRdb analysed the multiplex PCR reads with MiXCR anew, one entry per CDR3 protein. This repertoire shows under 350,000 distinct CDR3 sequences, 15% to 20% found once; its top ten account for less than 70%. The sample consisted of blood. These receptors were obtained from a woman between 55 and 75 years old with Graves' ophthalmopathy. Both conserved end residues are part of each CDR3. The D gene is left open where the match is weak. Clone size is stated in some rows and not others, as once, few, many or a class when expanded.

>TRBV7-2|NA|TRBJ2-3|many
CASSTGDRVGDTQYF
TGTGCCAGCAGCACGGGGGATCGAGTGGGGGATACGCAGTATTTT
>TRBV3-1|NA|TRBJ2-5|NA
CASSQEGGSGETQYF
TGTGCCAGCAGCCAAGAGGGGGGTTCAGGAGAGACCCAGTACTTC
>TRBV9|TRBD2|TRBJ2-5|few
CASSVGGGDQETQYF
TGTGCCAGCAGCGTGGGTGGGGGGGATCAAGAGACCCAGTACTTC
>TRBV20-1|TRBD1|TRBJ1-5|many
CSAVTGQSNQPQHF
TGCAGTGCGGTAACGGGACAGAGCAATCAGCCCCAGCATTTT
>TRBV6-1|TRBD1|TRBJ1-5|many
CASSSTGSVNQPQHF
TGTGCCAGCAGTTCGACAGGGTCCGTCAATCAGCCCCAGCATTTT
>TRBV14|TRBD1|TRBJ2-7|NA
CASSRDRGPPYEQYF
TGTGCCAGCAGCCGGGACAGGGGGCCCCCCTACGAGCAGTACTTC
>TRBV28|TRBD2|TRBJ2-5|many
CASSLQAGVETQYF
TGTGCCAGCAGTTTACAGGCGGGAGTGGAGACCCAGTACTTC
>TRBV20-1|NA|TRBJ2-7|NA
CSAKRGNSYEQYF
TGCAGTGCTAAAAGGGGGAATTCCTACGAGCAGTACTTC
>TRBV4-3|TRBD2|TRBJ2-1|few
CASSQEASGRGYNEQFF
TGCGCCAGCAGCCAAGAGGCCAGCGGGAGGGGCTACAATGAGCAGTTCTTC
>TRBV27|NA|TRBJ1-5|NA
CASSLSIKVQPQHF
TGTGCCAGCAGTTTATCGATAAAGGTTCAGCCCCAGCATTTT
>TRBV2|NA|TRBJ1-2|many
CASERVGRYGYTF
TGTGCCAGCGAGCGGGTTGGACGGTATGGCTACACCTTC
>TRBV28|TRBD1|TRBJ2-2|few
CASSLRGRTGELFF
TGTGCCAGCAGCCTCAGGGGGCGAACCGGGGAGCTGTTTTTT
>TRBV12-5|NA|TRBJ1-1|many
CASAPRTEAFF
TGTGCTAGTGCCCCGCGTACTGAAGCTTTCTTT
>TRBV27|NA|TRBJ1-2|many
CASSTRGGGNYGYTF
TGTGCCAGCAGTACCCGTGGGGGTGGTAACTATGGCTACACCTTC
>TRBV5-1|NA|TRBJ1-6|many
CASSNDGFSSPLHF
TGCGCCAGCAGCAATGACGGATTTTCGTCACCCCTCCACTTT
>TRBV6-5|TRBD2|TRBJ2-7|many
CASSYEGSGSNEQYF
TGTGCCAGCAGTTACGAGGGTAGCGGGAGCAACGAGCAGTACTTC
>TRBV2|NA|TRBJ2-7|many
CASQDGGSYEQYF
TGTGCCAGTCAGGACGGGGGTTCCTACGAGCAGTACTTC
>TRBV13|TRBD1|TRBJ1-5|many
CASSLGSGGVGQPQHF
TGTGCCAGCAGCTTGGGGTCAGGGGGTGTAGGACAGCCCCAGCATTTT
>TRBV5-6|NA|TRBJ2-4|many
CASSLYMDRNTGNIQYF
TGTGCCAGCAGCTTGTACATGGACCGTAACACGGGGAACATTCAGTACTTC
>TRBV18|NA|TRBJ1-6|few
CASSPSGDDSPLHF
TGTGCCAGCTCACCGTCCGGGGACGATTCACCCCTCCACTTT
>TRBV12-3/TRBV12-4|NA|TRBJ2-5|NA
CASSTSGRDQETQYF
NA
>TRBV27|TRBD2|TRBJ2-7|many
CASSSMVRGSYEQYF
TGTGCCAGCAGTTCCATGGTGCGGGGGAGCTACGAGCAGTACTTC
>TRBV6-1|NA|TRBJ1-2|NA
CASSSSRVRLRGGYTF
TGTGCCAGCAGTTCTTCCAGGGTTCGGCTCCGAGGGGGCTACACCTTC
>TRBV28|NA|TRBJ1-1|many
CVVGGNTEAFF
TGTGTTGTTGGAGGGAACACTGAAGCTTTCTTT
>TRBV7-9|NA|TRBJ2-7|many
CASSLGGGGYEQYF
TGTGCCAGCAGCTTAGGCGGTGGGGGCTACGAGCAGTACTTC
>TRBV7-3|NA|TRBJ2-3|many
CASSSYGSTDTQYF
TGTGCCAGCAGCTCCTACGGGAGCACAGATACGCAGTATTTT
>TRBV6-6|TRBD1|TRBJ1-2|many
CASSYSMRQGTGYTF
TGTGCCAGCAGTTACTCGATGAGACAGGGGACTGGCTACACCTTC
>TRBV4-2|NA|TRBJ2-7|many
CASSQNVDREGSEQYF
TGTGCCAGCAGCCAAAACGTGGACAGGGAGGGGTCCGAGCAGTACTTC
>TRBV6-1|NA|TRBJ2-7|many
CASNSRSSYEQYF
TGTGCCAGCAACTCCAGAAGCTCCTACGAGCAGTACTTC
>TRBV11-3|TRBD2|TRBJ2-3|NA
CASSLGLAGPGDTQYF
TGTGCCAGCAGCTTGGGACTAGCGGGTCCAGGGGATACGCAGTATTTT
>TRBV6-1|NA|TRBJ1-3|NA
CASSERVYHSGNTIYF
TGTGCCAGCAGTGAAAGAGTATACCACTCTGGAAACACCATATATTTT
>TRBV7-9|NA|TRBJ2-7|many
CASSRPLGEQYF
TGTGCCAGCAGCCGCCCCCTTGGGGAGCAGTACTTC
>TRBV9|TRBD2|TRBJ2-5|few
CASSTPTSGGAFWETQYF
TGTGCCAGCAGCACACCAACTAGCGGGGGGGCCTTTTGGGAGACCCAGTACTTC
>TRBV6-2/TRBV6-3|NA|TRBJ2-1|many
CASGSGGLSSYNEQFF
TGTGCCAGCGGGTCCGGGGGTCTGAGCTCCTACAATGAGCAGTTCTTC
>TRBV30|NA|TRBJ2-4|many
CAWSVPPNRNIQYF
TGTGCCTGGAGTGTTCCCCCTAACCGGAACATTCAGTACTTC
>TRBV12-5|NA|TRBJ2-7|many
CASGLVTGSYEQYF
TGTGCTAGTGGTTTGGTAACAGGGAGCTACGAGCAGTACTTC
>TRBV11-2|NA|TRBJ2-7|many
CASTSRGQTYEQYF
TGTGCCAGCACCTCGCGGGGGCAGACCTACGAGCAGTACTTC
>TRBV7-2|TRBD2|TRBJ2-3|many
CASSRTSGSTDTQYF
TGTGCCAGCAGCCGGACTAGCGGGAGCACAGATACGCAGTATTTT
>TRBV12-3/TRBV12-4|NA|TRBJ1-1|many
CASRYYGQYAEAFF
TGTGCCAGCAGGTACTATGGACAGTATGCTGAAGCTTTCTTT
>TRBV7-9|TRBD1|TRBJ1-3|few
CASSPSGTGGNTIYF
TGTGCCAGCAGCCCCTCCGGGACAGGGGGAAACACCATATATTTT
>TRBV2|TRBD1|TRBJ1-1|many
CASTRTGDATEAFF
TGTGCCAGCACCCGGACAGGGGATGCGACTGAAGCTTTCTTT
>TRBV19|NA|TRBJ1-2|NA
CASLKTPSGSPGYTF
TGTGCCAGCCTCAAAACTCCCTCAGGCTCCCCTGGCTACACCTTC
>TRBV6-5|TRBD1|TRBJ1-2|many
CASSYSFITGTGTGYTF
TGTGCCAGCAGTTACTCCTTTATAACGGGGACAGGGACTGGCTACACCTTC
>TRBV2|NA|TRBJ2-6|many
CASQGTGFPSGANVLTF
TGTGCCAGCCAGGGAACAGGGTTCCCTTCTGGGGCCAACGTCCTGACTTTC
>TRBV3-1|NA|TRBJ2-7|NA
CASTCAGGRSYEQYF
TGTGCCAGCACCTGCGCCGGGGGTAGGTCCTACGAGCAGTACTTC